This T cell receptor beta chain was sequenced during a study of T cells after yellow fever vaccination. Study-level points and caveats: Peaking faster, on day 5 versus 15, the secondary response was nonetheless weaker. Detected again after the booster were most primary-vaccination clones, at 95% to 98% CD4 and 70% to 90% CD8. FACS-sorted repertoires might harbor abundant contaminating clonotypes from the bulk population.

About this clonotype itself: What it recognizes is unknown.

The junction had 10 bases not matched to a gene; V was cut back by 3 bases and J by 4 bases. This CDR3 region has 15 residues. Germline V gives CDR1 DFQATT, CDR2 SNEGSKA (reference sequence). A universal primer site and UMIs were added as TCR cDNA was made by 5'RACE template switching. A single record per CDR3 protein comes from TCRdb applying MiXCR to the 5' RACE reads. The sample records around 230,000 distinct CDR3 sequences, around 6.7% being singletons. This sequence was found in a man younger than 40 who received the YFV17D yellow fever vaccine. This specimen was CD4+ T cells sorted from PBMCs, taken on the day of the yellow fever booster vaccination. The gene calls are TRBV20-1 and TRBJ2-5, with 8 bases matching TRBD2. The DNA for the CDR3 is TGCAGTGCTAGGGACTCGGCGGGAGGTTCAGAGACCCAGTACTTC. It codes for CSARDSAGGSETQYF.